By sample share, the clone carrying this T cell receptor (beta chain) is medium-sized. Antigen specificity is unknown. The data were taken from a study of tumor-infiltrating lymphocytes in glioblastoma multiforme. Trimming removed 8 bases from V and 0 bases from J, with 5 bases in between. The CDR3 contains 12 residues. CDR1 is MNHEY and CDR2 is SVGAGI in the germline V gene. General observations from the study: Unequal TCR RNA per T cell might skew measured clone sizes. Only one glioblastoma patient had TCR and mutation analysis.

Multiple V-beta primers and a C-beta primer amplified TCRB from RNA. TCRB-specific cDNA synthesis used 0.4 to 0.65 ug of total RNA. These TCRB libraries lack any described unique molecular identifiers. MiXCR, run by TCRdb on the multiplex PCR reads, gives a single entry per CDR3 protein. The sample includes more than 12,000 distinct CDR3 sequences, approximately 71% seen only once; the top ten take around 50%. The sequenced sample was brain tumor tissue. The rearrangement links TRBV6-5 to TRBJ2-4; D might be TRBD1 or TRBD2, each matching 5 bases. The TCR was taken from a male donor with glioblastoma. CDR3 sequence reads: CASGTAKNIQYF. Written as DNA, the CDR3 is TGTGCCAGCGGGACAGCCAAAAACATTCAGTACTTC.